These T cell receptor beta chains were read from a single sample in a study of OX40 agonist ivuxolimab in advanced cancers. Repertoires were generated with immunoSEQ multiplex PCR, while TCRdb's copy carries only in-frame clones and drops some. The sample includes almost 70,000 clones, 90% of them seen just once. The source was CD4+ or CD8+ T cells sorted from blood, collected in a trial of the OX40 agonist ivuxolimab. These receptors all stem from an adult with an advanced solid tumor such as melanoma, head and neck, liver or kidney cancer. The CDR3 runs from the conserved cysteine through the conserved F or W. Each record gives: J gene, CDR3 length, D gene, V gene, clone size, CDR3 protein, CDR3 DNA. The D gene is left open where the match is weak. The size field is filled for only some rows; it gives once, few, many or a size class.

J: TRBJ1-5
length: 12
D: NA
V: TRBV28
size: NA
CDR3: CASKEGNQPQHF
DNA: TGTGCCAGCAAGGAGGGGAATCAGCCCCAGCATTTT

J: TRBJ1-1
length: 15
D: NA
V: TRBV19
size: NA
CDR3: CASSTRQGGVTEAFF
DNA: TGTGCCAGTAGTACCCGGCAGGGAGGGGTCACTGAAGCTTTCTTT

J: TRBJ1-3
length: 15
D: NA
V: TRBV7-2
size: NA
CDR3: CASSLGPGSGNTIYF
DNA: TGTGCCAGCAGCTTAGGGCCGGGCTCTGGAAACACCATATATTTT

J: TRBJ2-3
length: 13
D: NA
V: TRBV6-5
size: once
CDR3: CASSYDLLDTQYF
DNA: TGTGCCAGCAGTTACGACCTACTGGATACGCAGTATTTT

J: TRBJ2-3
length: 14
D: NA
V: TRBV18
size: NA
CDR3: CASSPVRAEDTQYF
DNA: TGTGCCAGCTCACCAGTAAGGGCAGAGGATACGCAGTATTTT

J: TRBJ1-1
length: 14
D: TRBD1
V: TRBV28
size: NA
CDR3: CASSLQGAGTEAFF
DNA: TGTGCCAGCAGTTTGCAGGGGGCGGGCACTGAAGCTTTCTTT

J: TRBJ2-1
length: 15
D: NA
V: TRBV11-3
size: NA
CDR3: CASSLFSGLNNEQFF
DNA: TGTGCCAGCAGCTTATTTTCAGGGTTAAACAATGAGCAGTTCTTC

J: TRBJ2-2
length: 13
D: NA
V: TRBV6-4
size: NA
CDR3: CASSQGRNGELFF
DNA: TGTGCCAGCAGTCAGGGGCGAAACGGGGAGCTGTTTTTT

J: TRBJ2-5
length: 16
D: TRBD2
V: TRBV15
size: NA
CDR3: CATSFAGGPIGETQYF
DNA: TGTGCCACCAGCTTCGCGGGAGGGCCGATCGGAGAGACCCAGTACTTC

J: TRBJ2-4
length: 14
D: NA
V: TRBV5-6
size: NA
CDR3: CASSLTGAKNIQYF
DNA: TGTGCCAGCAGCTTGACAGGGGCCAAAAACATTCAGTACTTC

J: TRBJ2-7
length: 15
D: NA
V: TRBV6-5
size: NA
CDR3: CASSYSGRASYEQYF
DNA: TGTGCCAGCAGTTACTCGGGGCGGGCCTCCTACGAGCAGTACTTC

J: TRBJ2-2
length: 14
D: NA
V: TRBV7-9
size: NA
CDR3: CGTSPRSNTGELFF
DNA: TGTGGTACATCCCCCCGATCAAACACCGGGGAGCTGTTTTTT

J: TRBJ1-3
length: 14
D: NA
V: TRBV4-1
size: few
CDR3: CASSQDLGGNTIYF
DNA: TGCGCCAGCAGCCAAGATCTTGGGGGAAACACCATATATTTT

J: TRBJ1-4
length: 17
D: NA
V: TRBV4-3
size: few
CDR3: CASSQETTTLWEEKLFF
DNA: TGCGCCAGCAGCCAAGAGACGACAACTTTATGGGAGGAAAAACTGTTTTTT

J: TRBJ1-4
length: 15
D: NA
V: TRBV5-1
size: NA
CDR3: CASSPNGESYEKLFF
DNA: TGCGCCAGCAGCCCCAACGGGGAGTCTTATGAAAAACTGTTTTTT

J: TRBJ1-3
length: 18
D: NA
V: TRBV4-3
size: NA
CDR3: CASSPTRGGDVRQNTIYF
DNA: TGCGCCAGCAGCCCGACCCGGGGGGGGGACGTTCGGCAAAACACCATATATTTT

J: TRBJ2-7
length: 15
D: TRBD2
V: TRBV5-4
size: NA
CDR3: CASSLVGTSSYEQYF
DNA: TGTGCCAGCAGCTTGGTTGGGACTAGCTCCTACGAGCAGTACTTC

J: TRBJ2-1
length: 14
D: TRBD2
V: TRBV5-1
size: NA
CDR3: CASSPGGLDHEQFF
DNA: TGCGCCAGCAGCCCGGGGGGACTTGACCATGAGCAGTTCTTC